A selection of T cell receptor beta chains follows, all from one sample in a study of beta chain features in type 1 diabetes. Repertoires were generated with immunoSEQ multiplex PCR, while TCRdb's copy carries only in-frame clones and drops some. The sample shows about half a million clones, 10% to 12% of them seen only once. The sequenced material came from naive CD4+ T cells from blood. The receptors stem from a woman aged 18 to 35 in good health. The CDR3 runs from the conserved cysteine through the conserved F or W. The D gene is left open where the match is weak. For some rows the clone size is stated as once, few or many, or as a class when expanded; others skip it.

TRBV2	few	TRBJ2-7	NA	TGTGCCAGCAGCGCGGAGGGGTCGGCTTACGAGCAGTACTTC	CASSAEGSAYEQYF
TRBV5-4	NA	TRBJ2-1	NA	TGTGCCAGCAGCTTGAGTCCCTTGGCGAGCTCCTACAATGAGCAGTTCTTC	CASSLSPLASSYNEQFF
TRBV2	few	TRBJ2-6	NA	TGTGCCAGCACTGAGGGGAGCCCTGGGGCCAACGTCCTGACTTTC	CASTEGSPGANVLTF
TRBV23-1	few	TRBJ2-2	TRBD1	TGCGCCAGCAGTCAAACGGGAATGGACAGGGCCACCGGGGAGCTGTTTTTT	CASSQTGMDRATGELFF
TRBV5-6	NA	TRBJ2-7	NA	TGTGCCAGCTCCGCCAACGCCTACGAGCAGTACTTC	CASSANAYEQYF
TRBV19	few	TRBJ2-1	NA	TGTGCCAGTAGTCCTCCCCGTAACAGATTCTCCTACAATGAGCAGTTCTTC	CASSPPRNRFSYNEQFF
TRBV2	few	TRBJ2-1	NA	TGTGCCAGCAGTGTGGTTGAGGGCTCCTACAATGAGCAGTTCTTC	CASSVVEGSYNEQFF
TRBV18	NA	TRBJ1-2	NA	TGTGCCAGCTCACCTATAACGGATTTCTACACCTTC	CASSPITDFYTF
TRBV18	few	TRBJ2-1	TRBD2	TGTGCCAGCTCACCACGAGGACTAGCGGGAGGGTATGAGCAGTTCTTC	CASSPRGLAGGYEQFF
TRBV28	NA	TRBJ2-5	TRBD2	TGTGCCAGCTTAAACGCCCGGACTAGACAAGAGACCCAGTACTTC	CASLNARTRQETQYF
TRBV2	few	TRBJ1-1	NA	TGTGCCAGCAGGGTAAGACAGATGAACACTGAAGCTTTCTTT	CASRVRQMNTEAFF
TRBV7-6	few	TRBJ2-7	TRBD1	TGTGCCAGCAGCCCCCGGGACAGTGACGAGCAGTACTTC	CASSPRDSDEQYF
TRBV29-1	NA	TRBJ2-5	NA	TGCAGCGTTGACGAGACGGTGCAAGAGACCCAGTACTTC	CSVDETVQETQYF
TRBV2	few	TRBJ1-1	NA	TGTGCCAGCAGCGGTAAACAGGGCTGGAACACTGAAGCTTTCTTT	CASSGKQGWNTEAFF
TRBV5-1	few	TRBJ2-1	NA	TGCGCCAGCAGCGACGGGACGCCTCTCAATGAGCAGTTCTTC	CASSDGTPLNEQFF
TRBV30	many	TRBJ2-1	TRBD1	TGTGCCTGGAGGAGGACAGGGGTAAACAATGAGCAGTTCTTC	CAWRRTGVNNEQFF
TRBV4-2	few	TRBJ2-6	NA	TGTGCCAGCAGCCAAGGACAGCTCGCTGGGGCCAACGTCCTGACTTTC	CASSQGQLAGANVLTF
TRBV2	NA	TRBJ2-2	NA	TGTGCCAGCAATCGAGCCGGGGAGCTGTTTTTT	CASNRAGELFF
TRBV9	once	TRBJ2-3	NA	TGTGCCTCAATATTGGACACCGAATCAGATACGCAGTATTTT	CASILDTESDTQYF
TRBV27	few	TRBJ2-3	NA	TGTGCCAGCAGTTTACGGCAGTCTACCACAGATACGCAGTATTTT	CASSLRQSTTDTQYF
TRBV5-4	few	TRBJ2-7	TRBD2	TGTGCCAGCAGCTTGGGACTAGCGGGAGGCCGTTCCTACGAGCAGTACTTC	CASSLGLAGGRSYEQYF
TRBV4-1	once	TRBJ2-5	TRBD2	TGCGCCAGCAGCCAAGGGGGACTACGATTTGAGACCCAGTACTTC	CASSQGGLRFETQYF
TRBV6-6	few	TRBJ1-1	NA	TGTGCCAGCAGTTACGGCCCGAAGACTGAAGCTTTCTTT	CASSYGPKTEAFF
TRBV5-1	NA	TRBJ1-2	NA	TGCGCCAGCAGCTTCGACAGGCAGGTCGGCTATGGCTACACCTTC	CASSFDRQVGYGYTF
TRBV7-9	few	TRBJ1-2	NA	TGTGCCAGCAGCTTATTCCCTGATGGCTACACCTTC	CASSLFPDGYTF
TRBV7-8	few	TRBJ2-7	NA	TGTGCCAGCAGCTTAGCCCGAGCCGGACTGAGCTCCTACGAGCAGTACTTC	CASSLARAGLSSYEQYF
TRBV29-1	few	TRBJ1-1	TRBD1	TGCAGCGGCCTGACAGGGAGAGCTTTCTTT	CSGLTGRAFF
TRBV2	many	TRBJ2-5	TRBD1	TGTGCCAGCAGCGCCCAGGGGGCACAGGACTTC	CASSAQGAQDF
TRBV18	NA	TRBJ2-3	NA	TGTGCCAGCTCACCACGAACAGATACGCAGTATTTT	CASSPRTDTQYF
TRBV5-1	few	TRBJ2-5	TRBD2	TGCGCCAGCAGCTACGAACCTCCGGGACTAGCGGGGCACCAAGAGACCCAGTACTTC	CASSYEPPGLAGHQETQYF
TRBV27	NA	TRBJ1-3	NA	TGTTCCAGCAGTTTGAACTCAGCTGGAAACACCATATATTTT	CSSSLNSAGNTIYF
TRBV7-2	NA	TRBJ2-5	TRBD2	TGTGCCAGCAGCCCAGAGCGGGGGGGCGTGGGCGAGACCCAGTACTTC	CASSPERGGVGETQYF
TRBV2	NA	TRBJ2-7	NA	TGTGCCAGCACGGGGAGAGAGCGGTCATACGAGCAGTACTTC	CASTGRERSYEQYF
TRBV11-2	NA	TRBJ2-5	NA	TGTGCCAGCAGCACAGGGTTGGGAGAGACCCAGTACTTC	CASSTGLGETQYF
TRBV25-1	many	TRBJ2-7	TRBD1	TGTGCCAGCAGTGAGTTAGGACAGGGGTACTTC	CASSELGQGYF
TRBV29-1	few	TRBJ1-1	NA	TGCAGCGTTGCTCAGGGCGTGGGAGCTGAAGCTTTCTTT	CSVAQGVGAEAFF
TRBV7-9	few	TRBJ2-5	NA	TGTGCCAGCAGCTTAGACAACACCCGGGAGACCCAGTACTTC	CASSLDNTRETQYF
TRBV4-2	NA	TRBJ2-7	NA	TGTGCCAGCAGCCAAGGAGCCGGTGGAGGGTACGAGCAGTACTTC	CASSQGAGGGYEQYF
TRBV29-1	NA	TRBJ1-4	TRBD1	TGCAGCGTTGGAGACAGGGGGCGTCATGAAAAACTGTTTTTT	CSVGDRGRHEKLFF
TRBV29-1	few	TRBJ2-5	NA	TGCAGCGTTGTGGTTTCAGCGTCAGAGACCCAGTACTTC	CSVVVSASETQYF
TRBV4-3	few	TRBJ2-3	NA	TGCGCCAGCAGCCAAGAGTTCAGGCTCGGATGGACAGATACGCAGTATTTT	CASSQEFRLGWTDTQYF
TRBV14	NA	TRBJ2-1	TRBD2	TGTGCCAGCAGCGGCCGTACTAGCGTCCCAGGCAATGAGCAGTTCTTC	CASSGRTSVPGNEQFF
TRBV7-3	NA	TRBJ1-2	NA	TGTGCCAGCAGCTTAAGTATGTCCTCGGGGACGTCTGGCTACACCTTC	CASSLSMSSGTSGYTF
TRBV2	NA	TRBJ2-1	NA	TGTGCCAGCAGCGACTATCTATATAGCTCCTACAATGAGCAGTTCTTC	CASSDYLYSSYNEQFF